The clone carrying this T cell receptor beta chain occurred a few times. This CDR3 region has 15 residues. Germline CDR1 SGDLS, CDR2 YYNGEE. V was clipped by 0 bases and J by 0 bases, with 9 bases between them. This specimen belongs to a study of cytomegalovirus exposure and HLA in healthy donors. Primers: 60 Vbeta forward and 13 Jbeta reverse. TCRdb's table, derived via immunoSEQ multiplex PCR, lists solely in-frame clones and lacks some. The repertoire has roughly 130,000 clones, under 85% of them found once; the top ten carry under 2%. Specimen: PBMCs. The chain employs TRBV9 and TRBJ1-1; perhaps TRBD1 as D (5 bases). The clonotype was recovered from a boy between 10 and 17 years old in good health and CMV-seronegative. CDR3 loop: CASSVEGSMNTEAFF. CDR3 DNA sequence: TGTGCCAGCAGCGTAGAGGGGTCTATGAACACTGAAGCTTTCTTT.